This TCR beta chain originates from a study of blood T cell repertoires in COVID-19. Overall study context: Some COVID-19 samples were acute and others convalescent; all came from the United States, Italy and Spain. PBMCs, B-cell-depleted T cells, or T cells were the source of the cDNA or gDNA that made up the material.

In the authors' workflow: It was from reference gene primer amplification that nucleated cell counts were estimated. Produced via immunoSEQ multiplex PCR; TCRdb's table is partial and in-frame only. D and trimming were read from the DNA, whereas the V and J calls and clone size are those reported in that table. Of 200,000 to 250,000 clones listed, approximately 75% are singletons. This clone showed up many times. Ages ranged from 18 to 89 years, with residence in fewer than 25 US areas. Sequencing was performed on PBMCs or T cells enriched from blood (not recorded which). The TCR sequence derives from a man aged 40-55 years who had recovered from COVID-19.

The CDR3 nucleotides are TGTGCCAGCAGCGTAGCTTGGCAGGGGGGACACACCATATATTTT. Its translation: CASSVAWQGGHTIYF. This rearrangement joins TRBV9 to TRBJ1-3; TRBD1 agrees at 7 bases. V was clipped by 0 bases and J by 8 bases; unmatched bases: 8. The germline V gene encodes CDR1 SGDLS and CDR2 YYNGEE. The CDR3 consists of 15 residues.